The 9 T cell receptor beta chains below come from one sample, sequenced in a study of response to subunit inactivated influenza vaccine. Each CDR3 protein is one row after TCRdb ran MiXCR on the RT-PCR reads. The table lists 750,000 to 850,000 distinct CDR3 sequences, roughly 18% of them singletons. The sequencing used PBMCs from blood, collected about 5 days after vaccination. Source of these receptors: a man over 45 who received an inactivated influenza vaccine.

This clonotype appeared a few times. The rearrangement links TRBV7-2 to TRBJ2-3; weak D call: TRBD2 (6 bases). The CDR3 covers 15 residues. V was clipped by 0 bases and J by 1 base, with 8 bases between them. Germline V gene data show CDR1 as SGHTA and CDR2 as FQGNSA. CDR3 in DNA: TGTGCCAGCAGCTTAGCACAGCGGGGCACAGATACGCAGTATTTT. Translated: CASSLAQRGTDTQYF.

The table lists this clonotype with many counts. This chain links TRBV20-1 with TRBJ1-1; 8 bases align to TRBD1. This CDR3 region has 15 residues. Trimming at V came to 4 bases and at J to 1 base, leaving 8 bases not matched to a gene. The germline CDR1 and CDR2 sequences are DFQATT and SNEGSKA (reference sequence). CDR3 loop: CSATPGTGSNTEAFF. The CDR3 DNA sequence: TGCAGTGCTACCCCCGGGACAGGATCGAACACTGAAGCTTTCTTT.

The chain recombines TRBV7-2 with TRBJ2-5, with D unclear. CDR3 length: 14 residues. From germline, CDR1 is SGHTA and CDR2 FQGNSA. V was clipped by 0 bases and J by 2 bases, with 7 bases between them. The CDR3 nucleotides are TGTGCCAGCAGCTTAGCCCATAGACAAGAGACCCAGTACTTC. This sequence encodes CASSLAHRQETQYF. Using reference TRBV7-2 and TRBJ2-5 for the parts outside the CDR3, the full variable domain is GAGVSQSPSNKVTEKGKDVELRCDPISGHTALYWYRQSLGQGLEFLIYFQGNSAPDKSGLPSDRFSAERTGGSVSTLTIQRTQQEDSAVYLCASSLAHRQETQYFGPGTRLLVL.

This clonotype came up a few times. The J gene is TRBJ1-4, the V gene TRBV6-5; 7 bases match TRBD1. This CDR3 comprises 18 residues. CDR1 and CDR2 from the germline V gene are MNHEY and SVGAGI. The trim removed 0 bases at V and 4 bases at J, leaving 11 bases unmatched. This CDR3 is CASSYSILGQRNNEKLFF. Here the CDR3 DNA reads TGTGCCAGCAGTTACTCCATTTTGGGACAGCGAAATAATGAAAAACTGTTTTTT.

This clonotype has a handful of counts. The gene calls are TRBV6-5 and TRBJ2-1; 8 positions agree with TRBD2. V shed 2 bases and J 8 bases; nucleotides not matched to a gene: 11. This CDR3 contains 16 residues. The germline V gene has CDR1 MNHEY and CDR2 SVGAGI. The CDR3: CASSYRTSTQFDEQFF. The CDR3 bases are TGTGCCAGCAGTTACCGGACTAGCACCCAGTTCGATGAGCAGTTCTTC.

Comments on this clonotype: This may stem from a read error, because a much larger clone lies one nucleotide away. The CDR3 DNA reads as TGCGCCAGCAAGGACAGGGACACCGGGGAGCTGTTTTTT. Translation: CASKDRDTGELFF. The rearrangement uses TRBV5-1 and TRBJ2-2; 8 nucleotides line up with TRBD1. There are 13 residues in the CDR3. CDR1 is SGHRS and CDR2 is YFSETQ in the germline V gene. Losses at the gene ends were 6 bases for V and 3 bases for J; bases not matched to a gene: 1.

A word on this clonotype: At one of its ends the junction is not consistent with the germline gene, which may arise from a read error. The rearrangement joins TRBV20-1 to TRBJ2-6; 8 positions match TRBD1. The CDR3 has 16 amino acids. The germline V gene encodes CDR1 DFQATT and CDR2 SNEGSKA (reference sequence). The CDR3 reads CSTRDQGAAGANVLTF. The CDR3 nucleotides read TGCAGTACTAGAGATCAGGGGGCTGCTGGGGCCAACGTCCTGACTTTC.

The gene calls are TRBV20-1 and TRBJ2-5; 9 bases map to TRBD1. V dropped 4 bases and J dropped 4; count of bases not matched to a gene: 4. The germline V gene has CDR1 DFQATT and CDR2 SNEGSKA (reference sequence). The CDR3 sequence is 13 residues long. The CDR3 nucleotides read TGCAGTGCTAACCCGGGACAGGGAGAGACCCAGTACTTC. Protein: CSANPGQGETQYF.

This chain connects TRBV2 to TRBJ2-1, with D unresolved. The CDR3 length is 13 residues. V was pared by 6 bases and J by 10 bases, with 16 bases between. CDR1 and CDR2 (germline): SNHLY, FYNNEI. DNA for the CDR3: TGTGCCAGCAGCCGGCTGGTCATGTTAGAGCAGTTCTTC. Its protein is CASSRLVMLEQFF.